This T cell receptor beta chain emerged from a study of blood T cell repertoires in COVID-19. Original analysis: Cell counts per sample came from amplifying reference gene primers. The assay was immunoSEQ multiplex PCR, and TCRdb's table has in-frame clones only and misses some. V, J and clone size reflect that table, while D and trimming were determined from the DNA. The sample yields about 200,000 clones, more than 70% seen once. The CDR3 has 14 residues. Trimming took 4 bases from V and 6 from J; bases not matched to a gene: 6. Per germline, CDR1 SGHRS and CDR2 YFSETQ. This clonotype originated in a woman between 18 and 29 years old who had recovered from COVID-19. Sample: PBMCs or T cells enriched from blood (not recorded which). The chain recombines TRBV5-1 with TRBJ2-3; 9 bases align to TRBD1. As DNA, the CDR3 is TGCGCCAGCAGCGGAGGACAGGGGCGGGATACGCAGTATTTT. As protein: CASSGGQGRDTQYF.